The rows below give T cell receptor beta chains drawn from one sample of a study of technical replicates of blood from a few donors. The data were produced by immunoSEQ multiplex PCR, yet TCRdb's version contains in-frame clones alone and is incomplete. The data contain roughly 90,000 clones, approximately 94% of them singletons. The sample consisted of T cells isolated from PBMCs. Every receptor here comes from a human donor in good health. Each CDR3 is given with its conserved first and last residue. D genes are given only for firm matches. A row's size may be missing; if present it is once, few, many or a size class.

- | TRBD2 | TRBJ2-1 | TRBV9 | CASSPDGREGNEQFF | TGTGCCAGCAGCCCCGACGGACGGGAGGGTAATGAGCAGTTCTTC
- | TRBD1 | TRBJ2-7 | TRBV29-1 | CSVRHDRAREQYF | TGCAGCGTCAGACACGACAGGGCAAGGGAGCAGTACTTC
- | TRBD1 | TRBJ1-5 | TRBV2 | CASREDRGDQPQHF | TGTGCCAGCAGGGAAGACAGGGGAGATCAGCCCCAGCATTTT
- | - | TRBJ2-2 | TRBV11-3 | CASSRLTGNTGELFF | TGTGCCAGCAGCCGACTGACAGGGAACACCGGGGAGCTGTTTTTT
- | - | TRBJ2-5 | TRBV28 | CASGRGRAETQYF | TGTGCCAGCGGACGGGGTAGGGCCGAGACCCAGTACTTC
- | TRBD1 | TRBJ1-1 | TRBV28 | CASSLGTGHTEAFF | TGTGCCAGCAGTCTCGGGACAGGCCACACTGAAGCTTTCTTT
- | - | TRBJ2-7 | TRBV11-2 | CASSPTGSYEQYF | TGTGCCAGCAGCCCAACAGGCTCCTACGAGCAGTACTTC
- | TRBD2 | TRBJ2-7 | TRBV7-9 | CASSLGWDYGEQYF | TGTGCCAGCAGCTTAGGTTGGGACTACGGCGAGCAGTACTTC
- | TRBD1 | TRBJ2-2 | TRBV27 | CASSRNRQGTGELFF | TGTGCCAGCAGCCGCAACCGACAGGGGACCGGGGAGCTGTTTTTT
- | - | TRBJ1-2 | TRBV6-1 | CASTNGQGRGYTF | TGTGCCAGCACGAACGGCCAGGGGCGCGGCTACACCTTC
- | TRBD1 | TRBJ2-6 | TRBV2 | CASSGGTGVGANVLTF | TGTGCCAGCAGTGGGGGGACAGGGGTTGGGGCCAACGTCCTGACTTTC
- | - | TRBJ2-3 | TRBV20-1 | CSALREKEYF | TGCAGTGCGCTCCGGGAGAAAGAGTATTTT
- | - | TRBJ2-5 | TRBV28 | CASSLSSGAETQYF | TGTGCCAGCAGTTTAAGCAGTGGAGCAGAGACCCAGTACTTC
once | - | TRBJ1-3 | TRBV4-1 | CASTLTRTAELSGNTIYF | TGCGCCAGCACCCTAACGAGGACAGCAGAGCTCTCTGGAAACACCATATATTTT
- | TRBD1 | TRBJ1-2 | TRBV30 | CAWSGGTGRNYGYTF | TGTGCCTGGAGTGGGGGGACAGGGAGGAACTATGGCTACACCTTC
once | - | TRBJ2-7 | TRBV7-2 | CASSREVRFEQYF | TGTGCCAGCAGTCGGGAAGTTCGCTTCGAGCAGTACTTC
- | TRBD1 | TRBJ1-1 | TRBV7-2 | CASSLARDRGKAFF | TGTGCCAGCAGCTTAGCTAGGGACAGGGGAAAAGCTTTCTTT
- | - | TRBJ1-1 | TRBV7-9 | CASSADSAQAFF | TGTGCCAGCAGCGCCGACAGCGCTCAAGCTTTCTTT
once | - | TRBJ2-7 | TRBV19 | CASSTGTARGEQYF | TGTGCCAGTAGTACGGGGACTGCGAGGGGCGAGCAGTACTTC
- | TRBD2 | TRBJ2-3 | TRBV5-4 | CASSLTSGTDTQYF | TGTGCCAGCAGCTTGACTAGCGGCACAGATACGCAGTATTTT
- | - | TRBJ2-3 | TRBV11-2 | CASSKRGPSSTDTQYF | TGTGCCAGCAGCAAACGTGGGCCCTCCAGCACAGATACGCAGTATTTT
- | TRBD1 | TRBJ2-7 | TRBV30 | CAWGRQQGVGEQYF | TGTGCCTGGGGCCGCCAACAGGGGGTCGGCGAGCAGTACTTC
- | TRBD1 | TRBJ2-7 | TRBV6-1 | CASSETGASYEQYF | TGTGCCAGCAGTGAGACAGGGGCTAGCTACGAGCAGTACTTC
once | TRBD1 | TRBJ1-1 | TRBV19 | CASTSDRAYTEAFF | TGTGCCAGTACCTCGGACAGGGCTTACACTGAAGCTTTCTTT
- | - | TRBJ1-5 | TRBV7-2 | CASSTQGGQPQHF | TGTGCCAGCAGCACCCAAGGGGGTCAGCCCCAGCATTTT
- | TRBD1 | TRBJ1-1 | TRBV2 | CASRIGQGTEAFF | TGTGCCAGCAGGATAGGACAGGGCACTGAAGCTTTCTTT
- | - | TRBJ2-5 | TRBV9 | CASSVLTAAQGGTQYF | TGTGCCAGCAGCGTATTGACCGCGGCCCAGGGTGGGACCCAGTACTTC
- | - | TRBJ1-1 | TRBV19 | CASSTRTMNTEAFF | TGTGCCAGTAGTACCCGAACTATGAACACTGAAGCTTTCTTT
- | - | TRBJ2-3 | TRBV4-1 | CASSQEKTSLITDTQYF | TGCGCCAGCAGCCAAGAAAAAACTAGCTTGATTACAGATACGCAGTATTTT
- | - | TRBJ1-6 | TRBV11-2 | CASSLTPFQGRYNSPLHF | TGTGCCAGCAGCCTTACCCCTTTTCAGGGGCGGTATAATTCACCCCTCCACTTT
- | - | TRBJ1-5 | TRBV6-5 | CASSYSTVGGQPQHF | TGTGCCAGCAGTTACTCAACGGTGGGGGGTCAGCCCCAGCATTTT
- | TRBD2 | TRBJ2-7 | TRBV4-1 | CASSQGAGGAYEQYF | TGCGCCAGCAGCCAAGGGGCGGGGGGGGCCTACGAGCAGTACTTC